These 19 T cell receptor beta chains came from one sample sequenced in a study of blood T cell repertoires in COVID-19. The protocol was immunoSEQ multiplex PCR, while the TCRdb copy is restricted to in-frame clones and leaves out a portion. This sample has some 390,000 clones, with around 91% found just once. Sequencing used PBMCs or T cells enriched from blood (not recorded which). These receptors originate from a man aged 30-40 years who had recovered from COVID-19.

The rearrangement links TRBV5-5 to TRBJ2-3; D remains unclear. The CDR3 loop spans 13 amino acids. The V gene lost 4 bases and the J gene lost 5 bases, with 11 bases spanning the gap. From germline, CDR1 is SGHKS and CDR2 YYEKEE (reference sequence). The CDR3 DNA reads TGTGCCAGCAGCCAAGCTATTGTAGATACGCAGTATTTT. It specifies CASSQAIVDTQYF.

As for this clone: The sample contains more than one DNA sequence encoding this CDR3. The CDR3, as DNA: TGTGCCAGCAGTCGGACTAGCGGGAGTTACGAGCAGTACTTC. Residues: CASSRTSGSYEQYF. The rearrangement links TRBV2 to TRBJ2-7; 13 nucleotides agree with TRBD2. CDR1 is SNHLY, CDR2 FYNNEI, per germline. V was pared by 5 bases and J by 4 bases, with 2 bases of the junction left unmatched. This CDR3 comprises 14 residues.

The chain uses TRBV11-2 and TRBJ1-1; D call uncertain. Germline CDR1 and CDR2: SGHAT and FQNNGV. V lost 2 bases and J lost 1, with 14 bases in between. The CDR3 has 16 amino acids. Written as DNA, the CDR3 is TGTGCCAGCAGCTTAAACTGGGAGGGAGGGAACACTGAAGCTTTCTTT. This translates into CASSLNWEGGNTEAFF.

The chain joins TRBV23-1 to TRBJ1-5; D not resolved. TRBV23-1 is an ORF, and what it does is uncertain. V lost 0 bases, J lost 11 bases, and 17 bases lay in between. The CDR3 runs to 15 residues. The CDR3 is CASSQSDGDLRSQHF. The CDR3, as DNA: TGCGCCAGCAGTCAATCCGACGGCGACCTGAGGTCCCAGCATTTT.

The rearrangement joins TRBV6-5 to TRBJ1-1, with a tentative D call TRBD1 (5 bases). CDR1 and CDR2 from the germline V gene are MNHEY and SVGAGI. Trimming took off 5 bases at V and 4 bases at J, with 17 bases between the two ends. The CDR3 is made up of 15 amino acids. Written as DNA, the CDR3 is TGTGCCAGCAGTACCCGGGACGGGACTTTCACTGAAGCTTTCTTT. This codes for CASSTRDGTFTEAFF.

This clone turned up a few times. The J gene is TRBJ2-7, the V gene TRBV10-3; possibly TRBD1 for D (6 bases). The CDR3 loop spans 15 amino acids. Trimming removed 0 bases at V and 1 base at J, with 10 bases between. CDR1 is ENHRY and CDR2 is SYGVKD in the germline V gene. The CDR3 sequence is CAISESWGPSYEQYF. CDR3 in DNA: TGTGCCATCAGTGAGTCCTGGGGGCCGTCCTACGAGCAGTACTTC.

This chain uses TRBV5-1 with TRBJ2-2; 10 nucleotides line up with TRBD1. Unmatched junction bases numbered 6, after V lost 7 bases and J lost 6 bases. This CDR3 has 14 amino acids. From germline, CDR1 is SGHRS and CDR2 YFSETQ. CDR3 sequence (DNA): TGCGCCAGCGGGGGACAGGGGATGGCCGGGGAGCTGTTTTTT. Encoded protein: CASGGQGMAGELFF.

The chain is built from TRBV6-1 and TRBJ1-1; 8 positions match TRBD1. Germline values: CDR1 MNHNS, CDR2 SASEGT. This CDR3 is 13 amino acids long. V shed 3 bases and J 6 bases; nucleotides not matched to a gene: 3. In DNA, the CDR3 is TGTGCCAGCAGTGAGTACAGGGGGGCTGAAGCTTTCTTT. It is translated as CASSEYRGAEAFF.

The chain couples TRBV5-6 to TRBJ2-5; 9 positions match TRBD1. Losses at the gene ends were 1 base for V and 2 bases for J; bases not matched to a gene: 6. CDR1 and CDR2 (germline): SGHDT, YYEEEE. The CDR3 spans 16 residues. The CDR3 region is CASSLKAGTGQETQYF. The CDR3 DNA sequence: TGTGCCAGCAGCTTGAAGGCCGGGACAGGGCAAGAGACCCAGTACTTC.

The chain links TRBV5-6 to TRBJ2-7; D uncertain. V was pared by 5 bases and J by 4 bases, with 7 bases between. The CDR3 totals 11 residues. Germline CDR1 is SGHDT and CDR2 is YYEEEE. The CDR3 DNA sequence: TGTGCCAGCAGTGCCGGGTACGAGCAGTACTTC. Its translation is CASSAGYEQYF.

This chain uses TRBV6-2 or TRBV6-3 with TRBJ2-7, with D perhaps matching TRBD1 (6 bases). The germline CDR1 and CDR2 sequences are MNHEY and SVGEGT. The CDR3 loop spans 16 amino acids. V lost 4 bases and J 1 base, leaving 17 bases between the germline ends. The CDR3 sequence: CASSSARGWTSYEQYF. The CDR3 DNA sequence: TGTGCCAGCAGTTCCGCCAGGGGCTGGACTTCCTACGAGCAGTACTTC.

CDR3 bases: TGTGCCAGCAGCTTTTCGGACAGGGACTACGAGCAGTACTTC. Protein product: CASSFSDRDYEQYF. The chain has TRBV7-8 and TRBJ2-7; 8 bases are shared with TRBD1. The CDR3 has 14 amino acids. From germline, CDR1 is SGHVS and CDR2 FQNEAQ. The J segment lost 3 bases and the V segment lost 3 bases, leaving 4 bases of the junction unmatched.

The table lists this clone with a count of one. This chain links TRBV19 with TRBJ2-7; D uncertain. Trimming stripped 6 bases from V and 0 bases from J, with 12 bases between. Germline-derived CDR1 and CDR2 are LNHDA and SQIVND (reference sequence). The CDR3 has 14 amino acids. CDR3 sequence (DNA): TGTGCCAGTAGCATTACTACCTCCTCCTACGAGCAGTACTTC. Amino acids: CASSITTSSYEQYF. Full variable domain (rest looked up from reference TRBV19 and TRBJ2-7): DGGITQSPKYLFRKEGQNVTLSCEQNLNHDAMYWYRQDPGQGLRLIYYSQIVNDFQKGDIAEGYSVSREKKESFPLTVTSAQKNPTAFYLCASSITTSSYEQYFGPGTRLTVT.

The V and J genes are TRBV30 and TRBJ1-2, with TRBD1 as a possible D gene (5 bases). The CDR3 totals 16 residues. The germline V gene has CDR1 GTSNPN and CDR2 SVGIG (reference sequence). Trimming cost V 1 base and J 4 bases, with 19 bases left between them. The CDR3 DNA reads as TGTGCCTGGAGTGAGGCAGGGTGGGAAATGTCCTATGGCTACACCTTC. Encoded protein: CAWSEAGWEMSYGYTF. Full variable domain (rest looked up from reference TRBV30 and TRBJ1-2): SQTIHQWPATLVQPVGSPLSLECTVEGTSNPNLYWYRQAAGRGLQLLFYSVGIGQISSEVPQNLSASRPQDRQFILSSKKLLLSDSGFYLCAWSEAGWEMSYGYTFGSGTRLTVV.

This rearrangement joins TRBV5-1 to TRBJ1-4, with D unresolved. Deletions cut 10 bases from V and 4 bases from J, with 20 bases between. The CDR3 contains 15 residues. Germline V gives CDR1 SGHRS, CDR2 YFSETQ. CDR3 residues: CAGLCDLEVNEKLFF. In DNA, the CDR3 is TGCGCCGGCCTTTGTGACCTTGAGGTTAATGAAAAACTGTTTTTT. Variable domain in full (rest from reference TRBV5-1 and TRBJ1-4): KAGVTQTPRYLIKTRGQQVTLSCSPISGHRSVSWYQQTPGQGLQFLFEYFSETQRNKGNFPGRFSGRQFSNSRSEMNVSTLELGDSALYLCAGLCDLEVNEKLFFGSGTQLSVL.

The chain has TRBV7-3 and TRBJ1-5; D is possibly TRBD1 (6 bases). The CDR3 is 13 amino acids. CDR1 and CDR2 (germline): SGHTA, FQGTGA. Trimming stripped 5 bases from V and 7 bases from J, with 12 bases between. The CDR3 DNA reads as TGTGCCAGCAGCCGGGAAGGGGGACAGCCCCAGCATTTT. Its protein is CASSREGGQPQHF.

This sequence joins TRBV27 and TRBJ2-2; 7 nucleotides agree with TRBD2. J was trimmed by 6 bases and V by 9 bases; bases with no gene match: 7. There are 13 residues in the CDR3. Per germline, CDR1 MNHEY and CDR2 SMNVEV (reference sequence). CDR3 DNA: TGTGCCAGGCAGATACGGGAGGCCGGGGAGCTGTTTTTT. Its protein is CARQIREAGELFF.

The rearrangement links TRBV5-1 to TRBJ2-7; tentatively, D is TRBD2 (7 bases). The CDR3 is made up of 15 amino acids. Trimming removed 0 bases from V and 2 bases from J, with 12 bases in between. Germline V gene data show CDR1 as SGHRS and CDR2 as YFSETQ. The CDR3 region has the DNA TGCGCCAGCAGCTTGGGGGGGGGCGCAACCTACGAGCAGTACTTC. The encoded protein is CASSLGGGATYEQYF.

This rearrangement joins TRBV28 to TRBJ1-5; 9 nucleotides line up with TRBD1. The CDR3 extends over 16 amino acids. J lost 4 bases, V lost 3 bases, and 7 bases had no gene match. Germline V CDR1 and CDR2: MDHEN, SYDVKM. The CDR3 nucleotides are TGTGCCAGCAGTTTCCCTCTAGGGACAGGGAATCAGCCCCAGCATTTT. Its protein is CASSFPLGTGNQPQHF.